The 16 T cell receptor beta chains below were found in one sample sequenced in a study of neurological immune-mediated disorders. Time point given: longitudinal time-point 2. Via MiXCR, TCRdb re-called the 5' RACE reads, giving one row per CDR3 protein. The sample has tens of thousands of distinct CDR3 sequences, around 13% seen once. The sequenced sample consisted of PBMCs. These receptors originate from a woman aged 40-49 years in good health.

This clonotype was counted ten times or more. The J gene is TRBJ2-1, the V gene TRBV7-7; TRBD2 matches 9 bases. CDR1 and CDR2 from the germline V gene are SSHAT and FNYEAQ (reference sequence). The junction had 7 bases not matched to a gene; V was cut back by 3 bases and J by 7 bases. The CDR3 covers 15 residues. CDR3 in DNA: TGTGCCAGCAGCTTGGAGCGGGAGGCTTGGAATGAGCAGTTCTTC. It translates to CASSLEREAWNEQFF.

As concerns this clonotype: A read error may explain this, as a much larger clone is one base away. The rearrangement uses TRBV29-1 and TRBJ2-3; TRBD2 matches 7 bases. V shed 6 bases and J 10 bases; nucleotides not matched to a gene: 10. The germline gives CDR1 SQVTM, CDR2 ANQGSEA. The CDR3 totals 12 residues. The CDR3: CSVEFSRGAQYF. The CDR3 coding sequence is TGCAGCGTGGAATTCAGTCGGGGGGCGCAGTATTTT.

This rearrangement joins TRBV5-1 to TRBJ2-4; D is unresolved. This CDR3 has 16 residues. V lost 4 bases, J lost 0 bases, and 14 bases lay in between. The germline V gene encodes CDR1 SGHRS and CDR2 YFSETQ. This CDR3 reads CASSLLGIAAKNIQYF. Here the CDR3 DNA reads TGCGCCAGCAGCCTTCTAGGGATCGCAGCCAAAAACATTCAGTACTTC.

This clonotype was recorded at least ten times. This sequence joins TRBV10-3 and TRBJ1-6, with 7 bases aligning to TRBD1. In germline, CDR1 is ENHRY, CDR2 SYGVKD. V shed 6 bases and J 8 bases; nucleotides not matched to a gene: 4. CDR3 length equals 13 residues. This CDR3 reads CAIRRDSDSPLHF. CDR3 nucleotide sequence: TGTGCCATCAGGCGGGACAGCGATTCACCCCTCCACTTT.

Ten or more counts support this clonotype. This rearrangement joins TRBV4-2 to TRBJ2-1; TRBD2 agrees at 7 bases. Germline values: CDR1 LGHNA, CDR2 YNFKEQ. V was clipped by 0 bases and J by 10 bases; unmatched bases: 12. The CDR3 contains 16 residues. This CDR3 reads CASSQDRVAGAREQFF. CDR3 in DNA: TGTGCCAGCAGCCAAGATAGGGTAGCGGGCGCCAGGGAGCAGTTCTTC.

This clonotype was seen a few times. The CDR3 region is CASSPGDGTEAFF. The CDR3 DNA follows: TGTGCCAGCTCACCGGGGGATGGGACTGAAGCTTTCTTT. V usage is TRBV18 and J usage is TRBJ1-1, with D possibly TRBD1 on 5 matching bases. Germline lookup yields CDR1 KGHSH and CDR2 LQKENI. The V end lost 3 bases, the J end lost 5 bases, and 10 bases lay between the germline ends. This CDR3 is 13 amino acids long. Drawing the rest from reference TRBV18 and TRBJ1-1, the complete variable domain is NAGVMQNPRHLVRRRGQEARLRCSPMKGHSHVYWYRQLPEEGLKFMVYLQKENIIDESGMPKERFSAEFPKEGPSILRIQQVVRGDSAAYFCASSPGDGTEAFFGQGTRLTVV.

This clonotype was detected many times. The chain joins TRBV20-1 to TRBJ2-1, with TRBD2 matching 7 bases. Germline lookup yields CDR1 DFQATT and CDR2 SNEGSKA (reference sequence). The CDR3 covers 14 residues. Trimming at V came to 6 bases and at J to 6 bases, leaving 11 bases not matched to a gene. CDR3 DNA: TGCAGTGCAACAACCGGGACTAAATCCAATGAGCAGTTCTTC. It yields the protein CSATTGTKSNEQFF.

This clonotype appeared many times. The CDR3 spells CSAGPSTDTQYF. The CDR3 nucleotides read TGCAGCGCCGGACCAAGCACAGATACGCAGTATTTT. The rearrangement links TRBV20-1 to TRBJ2-3; D remains unclear. The CDR3 runs to 12 residues. Germline-derived CDR1 and CDR2 are DFQATT and SNEGSKA (reference sequence).

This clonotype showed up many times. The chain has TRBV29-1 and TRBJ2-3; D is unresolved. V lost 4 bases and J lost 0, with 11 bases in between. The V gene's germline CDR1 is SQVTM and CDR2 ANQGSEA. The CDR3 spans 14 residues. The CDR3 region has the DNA TGCAGCGTTGCAACAGCCACTAGCACAGATACGCAGTATTTT. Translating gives CSVATATSTDTQYF.

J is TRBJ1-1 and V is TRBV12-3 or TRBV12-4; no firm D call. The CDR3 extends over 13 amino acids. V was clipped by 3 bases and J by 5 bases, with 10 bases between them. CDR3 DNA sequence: TGTGCCAGCAGTTTTTATGGAGGTACTGAAGCTTTCTTT. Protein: CASSFYGGTEAFF.

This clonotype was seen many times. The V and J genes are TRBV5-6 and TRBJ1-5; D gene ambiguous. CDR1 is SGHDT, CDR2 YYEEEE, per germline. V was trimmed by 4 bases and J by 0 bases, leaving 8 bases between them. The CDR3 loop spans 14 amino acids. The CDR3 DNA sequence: TGTGCCAGCAGCGTCTGGATTAGCAATCAGCCCCAGCATTTT. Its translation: CASSVWISNQPQHF.

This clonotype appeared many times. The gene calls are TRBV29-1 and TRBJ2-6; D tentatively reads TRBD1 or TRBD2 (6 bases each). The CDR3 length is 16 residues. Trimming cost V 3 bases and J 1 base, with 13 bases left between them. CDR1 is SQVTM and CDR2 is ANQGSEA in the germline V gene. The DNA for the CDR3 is TGCAGCGTTGAGAAAGGGGGGAGGTCTGGGGCCAACGTCCTGACTTTC. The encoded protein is CSVEKGGRSGANVLTF.

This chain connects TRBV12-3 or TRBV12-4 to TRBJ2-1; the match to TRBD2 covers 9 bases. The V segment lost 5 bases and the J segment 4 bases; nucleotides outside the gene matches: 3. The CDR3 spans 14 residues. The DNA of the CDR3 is TGTGCCAGCAGTCCTAGCGGGACATACAATGAGCAGTTCTTC. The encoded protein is CASSPSGTYNEQFF.

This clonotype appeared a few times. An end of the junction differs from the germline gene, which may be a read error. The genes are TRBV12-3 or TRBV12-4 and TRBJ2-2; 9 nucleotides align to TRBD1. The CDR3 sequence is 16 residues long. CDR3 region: CASRQSGTGNTWELFF. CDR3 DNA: TGTGCCAGCAGGCAGTCCGGGACAGGGAACACCTGGGAGCTTTTTTTT.

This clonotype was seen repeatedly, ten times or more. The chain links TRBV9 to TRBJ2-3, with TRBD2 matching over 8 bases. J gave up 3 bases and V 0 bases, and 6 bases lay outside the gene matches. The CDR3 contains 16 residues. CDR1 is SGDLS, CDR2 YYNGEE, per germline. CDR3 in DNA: TGTGCCAGCAGCGTAGCCTCGCGGGGGGATACAGATACGCAGTATTTT. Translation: CASSVASRGDTDTQYF.

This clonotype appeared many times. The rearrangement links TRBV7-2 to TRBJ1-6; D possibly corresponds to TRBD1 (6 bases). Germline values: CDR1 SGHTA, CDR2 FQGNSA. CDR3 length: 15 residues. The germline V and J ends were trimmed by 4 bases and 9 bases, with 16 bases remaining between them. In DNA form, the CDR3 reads TGTGCCAGCAGCTCGTACCCAGGGGCTCCTTCACCCCTCCACTTT. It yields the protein CASSSYPGAPSPLHF.